The source of this T cell receptor (beta chain) is a study of T cells expressing NK-cell markers. The CDR3 contains 14 residues. CDR1 LNHDA and CDR2 SQIVND come from the germline V gene (reference sequence). TCRdb re-called the 5' RACE reads; one entry per CDR3 protein, DNA not given. The specimen's table records more than 400,000 distinct CDR3 sequences. This clonotype was obtained from a woman aged 18-70 years in good health. The sequencing sample was made of blood T cells: a sorted CD56 or NKG2C T cell subset, CD4+ or CD8+ T cells, or bulk PBMC T cells (not recorded which). The chain joins TRBV19 to TRBJ1-2; there is no DNA to check the TCRdb D call of TRBD1. The CDR3 protein is CASSIAGDTYGYTF.